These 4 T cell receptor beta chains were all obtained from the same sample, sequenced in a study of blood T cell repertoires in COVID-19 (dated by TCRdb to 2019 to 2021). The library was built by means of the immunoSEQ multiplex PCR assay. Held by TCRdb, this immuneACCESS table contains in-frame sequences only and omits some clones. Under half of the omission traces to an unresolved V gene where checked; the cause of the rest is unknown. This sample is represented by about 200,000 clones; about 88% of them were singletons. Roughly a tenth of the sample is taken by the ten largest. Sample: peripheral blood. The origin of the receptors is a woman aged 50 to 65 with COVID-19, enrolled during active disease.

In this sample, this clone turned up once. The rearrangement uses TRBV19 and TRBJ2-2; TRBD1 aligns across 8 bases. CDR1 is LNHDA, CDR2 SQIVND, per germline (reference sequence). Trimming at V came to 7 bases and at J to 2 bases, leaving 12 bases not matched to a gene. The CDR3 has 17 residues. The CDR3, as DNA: TGTGCCAGTACCTCGAGGCGGGGACAGGTTAACACCGGGGAGCTGTTTTTT. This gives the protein CASTSRRGQVNTGELFF.

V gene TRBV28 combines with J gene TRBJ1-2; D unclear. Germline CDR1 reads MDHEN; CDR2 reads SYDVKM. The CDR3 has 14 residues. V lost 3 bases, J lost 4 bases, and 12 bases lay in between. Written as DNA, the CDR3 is TGTGCCAGCAGTTTTCCAGACAAACTCTATGGCTACACCTTC. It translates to CASSFPDKLYGYTF.

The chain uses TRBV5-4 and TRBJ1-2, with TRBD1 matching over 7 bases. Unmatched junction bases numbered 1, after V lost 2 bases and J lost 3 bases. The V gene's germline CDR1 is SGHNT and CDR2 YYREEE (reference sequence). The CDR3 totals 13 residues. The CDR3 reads CASSLTGDYGYTF. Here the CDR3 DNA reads TGTGCCAGCAGCTTAACAGGGGACTATGGCTACACCTTC.

The CDR3 here is CASRSYNYGYTF. Written as DNA, the CDR3 is TGTGCCAGTAGATCGTACAACTATGGCTACACCTTC. The rearrangement uses TRBV3-1 (or the pseudogene TRBV3-2) and TRBJ1-2; D not resolved. Germline-derived CDR1 and CDR2 are LGHDT and YNNKEL (reference sequence). V was trimmed by 9 bases and J by 2 bases, leaving 10 bases between them. The CDR3 runs 12 residues.